The present T cell receptor beta chain was sequenced within a study of cytomegalovirus exposure and HLA in healthy donors. Germline lookup yields CDR1 MNHEY and CDR2 SMNVEV (reference sequence). The length of the CDR3 is 13 residues. V lost 8 bases and J 5 bases, leaving 16 bases between the germline ends. The PCR used 60 Vbeta and 13 Jbeta primers. Produced via immunoSEQ multiplex PCR; TCRdb's table is partial and in-frame only. The sample has some 150,000 clones, 70% to 80% seen once. The specimen was PBMCs. The TCR was taken from a man aged 45-65 years in good health and CMV-seropositive. The chain joins TRBV27 to TRBJ2-7, with D tentatively TRBD1 (6 bases). CDR3 nucleotides: TGTGCCAGCTGGAGAAACAGGGTCGACGAGCAGTACTTC. This translates into CASWRNRVDEQYF.